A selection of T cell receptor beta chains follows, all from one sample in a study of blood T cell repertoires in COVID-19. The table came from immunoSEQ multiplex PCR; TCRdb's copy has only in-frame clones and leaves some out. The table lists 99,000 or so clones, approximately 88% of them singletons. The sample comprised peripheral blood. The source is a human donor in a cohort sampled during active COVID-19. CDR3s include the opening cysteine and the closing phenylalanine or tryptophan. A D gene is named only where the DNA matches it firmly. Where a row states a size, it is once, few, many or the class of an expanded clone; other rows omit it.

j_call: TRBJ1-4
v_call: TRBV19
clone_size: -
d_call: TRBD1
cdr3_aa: CAASTAGQGVGKLFF
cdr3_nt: TGTGCCGCTTCGACCGCGGGACAGGGGGTTGGAAAACTGTTTTTT

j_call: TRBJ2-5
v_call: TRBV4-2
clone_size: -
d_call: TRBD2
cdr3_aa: CASSQVGGAGGETQYF
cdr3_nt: TGTGCCAGCAGCCAAGTCGGGGGGGCCGGAGGGGAGACCCAGTACTTC

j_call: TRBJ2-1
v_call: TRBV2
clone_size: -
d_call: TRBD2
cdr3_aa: CASVPEASGYNEQFF
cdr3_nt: TGTGCCAGTGTTCCCGAGGCTAGCGGCTACAATGAGCAGTTCTTC

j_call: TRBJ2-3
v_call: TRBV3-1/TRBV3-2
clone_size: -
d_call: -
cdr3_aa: CASSKDGLSTDTQYF
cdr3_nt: TGTGCCAGCAGCAAAGATGGACTGAGCACAGATACGCAGTATTTT

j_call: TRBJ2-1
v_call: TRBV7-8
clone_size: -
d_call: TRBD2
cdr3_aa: CASSFGGSTGREQFF
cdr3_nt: TGTGCCAGCAGCTTCGGGGGGTCAACCGGGCGGGAGCAGTTCTTC

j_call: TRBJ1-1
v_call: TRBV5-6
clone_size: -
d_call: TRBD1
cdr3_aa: CASSRGGQDGFNTEAFF
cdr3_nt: TGTGCCAGCAGCCGAGGGGGACAGGATGGTTTCAACACTGAAGCTTTCTTT

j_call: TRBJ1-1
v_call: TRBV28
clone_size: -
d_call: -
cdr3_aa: CASSLRGWSEAFF
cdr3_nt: TGTGCCAGCAGTTTAAGGGGATGGTCTGAAGCTTTCTTT

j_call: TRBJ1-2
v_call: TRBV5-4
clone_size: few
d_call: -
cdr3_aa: CASSISTRADYHYGYTF
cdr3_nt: TGTGCCAGCAGCATCTCAACCAGGGCGGATTATCACTATGGCTACACCTTC

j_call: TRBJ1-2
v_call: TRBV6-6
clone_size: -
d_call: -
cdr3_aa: CASPKSGCREVCGYTF
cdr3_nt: TGTGCCAGCCCAAAGAGCGGATGCAGGGAGGTTTGTGGCTACACCTTC

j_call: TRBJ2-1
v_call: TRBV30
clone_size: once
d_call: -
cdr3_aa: CAWSVRGGAYNEQFF
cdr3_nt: TGTGCCTGGAGTGTACGGGGCGGGGCCTACAATGAGCAGTTCTTC

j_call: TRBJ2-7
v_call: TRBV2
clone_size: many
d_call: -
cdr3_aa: CASRPIARHLYEQYF
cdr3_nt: TGTGCCAGCCGACCCATCGCGAGACACCTTTACGAGCAGTACTTC

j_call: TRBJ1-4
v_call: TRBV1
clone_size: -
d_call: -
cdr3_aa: CTSSQDSGTNEKLFF
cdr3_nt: TGCACCAGCAGCCAAGATTCCGGGACTAATGAAAAACTGTTTTTT

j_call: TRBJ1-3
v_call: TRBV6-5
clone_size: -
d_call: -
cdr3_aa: CASRTSNSGNTIYF
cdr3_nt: TGTGCCAGTCGGACAAGCAACTCTGGAAACACCATATATTTT

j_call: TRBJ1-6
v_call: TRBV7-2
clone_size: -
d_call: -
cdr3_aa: CASSLRGSPLHF
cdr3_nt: TGTGCCAGCAGCTTACGGGGGTCACCCCTCCACTTT

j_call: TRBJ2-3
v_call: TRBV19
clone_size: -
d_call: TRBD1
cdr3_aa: CATRTGGNTDTQYF
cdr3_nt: TGTGCCACCAGGACAGGGGGCAACACAGATACGCAGTATTTT

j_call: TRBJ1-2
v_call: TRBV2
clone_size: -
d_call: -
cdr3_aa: CASSGSGRPAYGYTF
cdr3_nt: TGTGCCAGCAGTGGTTCAGGGAGGCCAGCCTATGGCTACACCTTC

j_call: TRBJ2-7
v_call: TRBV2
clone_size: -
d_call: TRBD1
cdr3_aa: CASAGQGAGEQYF
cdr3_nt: TGTGCCAGCGCGGGACAGGGGGCGGGCGAGCAGTACTTC

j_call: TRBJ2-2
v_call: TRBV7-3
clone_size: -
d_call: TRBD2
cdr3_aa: CASSYGGSGTGELFF
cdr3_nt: TGTGCCAGCAGCTACGGCGGGAGTGGCACCGGGGAGCTGTTTTTT

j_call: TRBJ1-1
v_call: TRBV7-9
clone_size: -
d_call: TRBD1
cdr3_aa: CASSTRTGGLTEAFF
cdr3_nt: TGTGCCAGCAGCACCAGGACAGGGGGCCTCACTGAAGCTTTCTTT

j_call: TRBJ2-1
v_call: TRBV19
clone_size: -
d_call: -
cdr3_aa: CASSIDRGRYTHEQFF
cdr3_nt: TGTGCCAGTAGTATAGATCGCGGCCGATATACCCATGAGCAGTTCTTC

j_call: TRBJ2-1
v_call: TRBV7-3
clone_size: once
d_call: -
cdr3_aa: CASSQDNEQFF
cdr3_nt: TGTGCCAGCAGCCAGGACAATGAGCAGTTCTTC

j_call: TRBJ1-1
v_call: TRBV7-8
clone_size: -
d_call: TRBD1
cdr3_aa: CASSPILRTGVLNTEAFF
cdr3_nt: TGTGCCAGCAGCCCAATCCTACGGACAGGGGTCCTGAACACTGAAGCTTTCTTT

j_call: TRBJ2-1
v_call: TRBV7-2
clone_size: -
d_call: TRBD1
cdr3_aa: CASSLGDRWRGEQFF
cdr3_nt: TGTGCCAGCAGCTTGGGGGACAGGTGGAGGGGTGAGCAGTTCTTC

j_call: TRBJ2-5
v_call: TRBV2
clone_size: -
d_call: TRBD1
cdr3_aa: CASSLGQGRQETQYF
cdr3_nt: TGTGCCAGCAGTCTTGGACAGGGGAGACAAGAGACCCAGTACTTC

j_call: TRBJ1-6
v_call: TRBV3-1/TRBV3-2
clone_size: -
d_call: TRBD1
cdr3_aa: CASSHEDRVVSPLHF
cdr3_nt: TGTGCCAGCAGCCATGAGGACAGGGTAGTATCACCCCTCCACTTT

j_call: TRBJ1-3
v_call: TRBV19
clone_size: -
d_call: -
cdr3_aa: CASCGPNSGNTIYF
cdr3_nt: TGTGCCAGTTGCGGTCCAAACTCTGGAAACACCATATATTTT

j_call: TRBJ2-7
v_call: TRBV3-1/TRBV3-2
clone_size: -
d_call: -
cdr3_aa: CASSQPTRSYEQYF
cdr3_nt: TGTGCCAGCAGCCAGCCCACTAGAAGCTACGAGCAGTACTTC

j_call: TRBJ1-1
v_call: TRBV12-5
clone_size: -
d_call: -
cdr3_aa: CASGLVAGGLGTEAFF
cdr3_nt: TGTGCTAGTGGTTTGGTAGCGGGGGGTTTGGGCACTGAAGCTTTCTTT

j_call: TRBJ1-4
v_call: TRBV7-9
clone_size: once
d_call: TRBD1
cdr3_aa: CASSPGGRIEKLFF
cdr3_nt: TGTGCCAGCAGCCCAGGGGGTCGGATTGAAAAACTGTTTTTT

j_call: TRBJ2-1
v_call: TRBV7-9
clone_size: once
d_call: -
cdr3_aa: CASSILVPEQFF
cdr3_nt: TGTGCCAGCAGCATACTAGTTCCTGAGCAGTTCTTC

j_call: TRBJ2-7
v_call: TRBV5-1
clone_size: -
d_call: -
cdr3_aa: CASSSNSGPFSYEQYF
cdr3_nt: TGCGCCAGCAGCTCCAACAGCGGGCCGTTCTCCTACGAGCAGTACTTC

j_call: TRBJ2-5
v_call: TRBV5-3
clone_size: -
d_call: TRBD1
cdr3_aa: CARSLAAGQGARETQYF
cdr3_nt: TGTGCCAGAAGCTTGGCGGCCGGACAGGGGGCGCGGGAGACCCAGTACTTC

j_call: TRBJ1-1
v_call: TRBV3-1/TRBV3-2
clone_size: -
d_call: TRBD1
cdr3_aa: CASSQVEGATEAFF
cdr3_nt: TGTGCCAGCAGCCAAGTCGAGGGGGCGACTGAAGCTTTCTTT

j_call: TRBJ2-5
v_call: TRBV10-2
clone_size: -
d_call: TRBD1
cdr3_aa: CASRGTGGIQETQYF
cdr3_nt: TGCGCCAGCAGGGGGACAGGGGGGATCCAAGAGACCCAGTACTTC

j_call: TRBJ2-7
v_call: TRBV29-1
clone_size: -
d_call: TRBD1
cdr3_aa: CSVTLGTGFYEQYF
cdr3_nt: TGCAGCGTCACCTTGGGGACAGGGTTTTACGAGCAGTACTTC

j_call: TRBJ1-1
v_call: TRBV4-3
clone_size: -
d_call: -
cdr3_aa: CASSQIPNTEAFF
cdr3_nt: TGCGCCAGCAGCCAAATTCCAAACACTGAAGCTTTCTTT

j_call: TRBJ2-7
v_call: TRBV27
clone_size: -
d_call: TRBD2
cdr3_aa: CASSFSMGRAIYEQYF
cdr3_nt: TGTGCCAGCAGTTTCTCCATGGGGAGGGCCATATACGAGCAGTACTTC

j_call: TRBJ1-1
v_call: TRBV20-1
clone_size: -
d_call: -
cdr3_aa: CSAAGTEAFF
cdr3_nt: TGCAGTGCCGCCGGCACTGAAGCTTTCTTT

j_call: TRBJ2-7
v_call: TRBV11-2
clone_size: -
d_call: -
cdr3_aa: CASSHSGAYEQYF
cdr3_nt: TGTGCCAGCAGCCACAGCGGAGCCTACGAGCAGTACTTC

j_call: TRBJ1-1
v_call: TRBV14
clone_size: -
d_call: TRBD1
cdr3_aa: CASSQDGVGWTGSHTEAFF
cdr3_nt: TGTGCCAGCAGCCAAGATGGGGTCGGGTGGACAGGGTCCCACACTGAAGCTTTCTTT